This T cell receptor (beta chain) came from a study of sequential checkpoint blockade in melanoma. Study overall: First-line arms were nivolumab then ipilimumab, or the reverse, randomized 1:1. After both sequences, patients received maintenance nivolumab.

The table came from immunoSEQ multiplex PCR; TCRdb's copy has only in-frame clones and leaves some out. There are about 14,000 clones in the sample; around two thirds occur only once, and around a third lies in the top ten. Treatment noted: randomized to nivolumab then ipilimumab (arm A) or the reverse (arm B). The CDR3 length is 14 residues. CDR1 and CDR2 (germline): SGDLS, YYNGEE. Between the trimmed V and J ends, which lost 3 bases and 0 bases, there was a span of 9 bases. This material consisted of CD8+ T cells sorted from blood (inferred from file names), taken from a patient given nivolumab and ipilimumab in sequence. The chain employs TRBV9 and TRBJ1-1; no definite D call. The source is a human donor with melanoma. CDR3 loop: CASSGGVVNTEAFF. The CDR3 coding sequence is TGTGCCAGCAGCGGAGGAGTTGTGAACACTGAAGCTTTCTTT.